Listed here are 18 T cell receptor beta chains from one sample, sequenced in a study of response to subunit inactivated influenza vaccine. TCRdb re-analysed the RT-PCR reads in MiXCR, keeping a single row per CDR3 protein. The repertoire includes approximately 520,000 distinct CDR3 sequences, approximately 15% of them detected once, and roughly 3% sits in the top ten. Sequences were derived from CD4+ T cells sorted from PBMCs, sampled approximately 25 months after vaccination. These receptors all come from a man in his fifties or sixties who received an inactivated influenza vaccine.

This clonotype was recorded at least ten times. The genes are TRBV7-2 and TRBJ2-7; D gene unclear. This CDR3 region has 14 residues. Germline CDR1 and CDR2: SGHTA and FQGNSA. V was shortened by 2 bases and J by 3 bases, with 11 bases between the two germline ends. CDR3 loop: CASSLNGRSYEQYF. The CDR3 bases are TGTGCCAGCAGCTTAAACGGGCGCAGCTACGAGCAGTACTTC. Together with reference TRBV7-2 and TRBJ2-7, the CDR3 gives the full variable domain: GAGVSQSPSNKVTEKGKDVELRCDPISGHTALYWYRQSLGQGLEFLIYFQGNSAPDKSGLPSDRFSAERTGGSVSTLTIQRTQQEDSAVYLCASSLNGRSYEQYFGPGTRLTVT.

The rearrangement uses TRBV5-1 and TRBJ2-5; D gene ambiguous. Trimming cost V 5 bases and J 5 bases, with 13 bases left between them. CDR1 and CDR2 (germline): SGHRS, YFSETQ. The CDR3 consists of 13 residues. The CDR3 DNA reads TGCGCCAGCAGTAAACGATCGATGGAGACCCAGTACTTC. It yields the protein CASSKRSMETQYF.

This clonotype was detected only a few times. The chain carries TRBV5-1 and TRBJ2-5; D is uncertain. The CDR3 has 14 residues. CDR1 is SGHRS, CDR2 YFSETQ, per germline. V was pared by 5 bases and J by 2 bases, with 13 bases between. The CDR3 sequence is CASRVGRRQETQYF. CDR3 DNA: TGCGCCAGCAGGGTGGGTAGACGGCAAGAGACCCAGTACTTC.

There are many counts of this clonotype. The gene calls are TRBV28 and TRBJ1-2, with D possibly being TRBD1 (6 bases). Trimming took off 2 bases at V and 2 bases at J, with 18 bases between the two ends. CDR1 is MDHEN and CDR2 is SYDVKM in the germline V gene. CDR3 size: 17 residues. In DNA form, the CDR3 reads TGTGCCAGCAGTTTAATGGATGGGACAACCTCGAACTATGGCTACACCTTC. Amino acid sequence: CASSLMDGTTSNYGYTF.

The CDR3, as DNA: TGTGCCAGCAGCCCCCGGGACAACAATAACTATGGCTACACCTTC. Encoded protein: CASSPRDNNNYGYTF. V gene TRBV4-2 combines with J gene TRBJ1-2; D is possibly TRBD1 (6 bases). V lost 4 bases to trimming and J lost 1 base, with 13 bases between them. Per germline, CDR1 LGHNA and CDR2 YNFKEQ. CDR3 size: 15 residues.

This clonotype was counted only a few times. For the CDR3, the DNA is TGTGCCAGCAGTCGAGGGGAGGGCACTGAAGCTTTCTTT. This encodes CASSRGEGTEAFF. The rearrangement uses TRBV12-3 or TRBV12-4 and TRBJ1-1; a weak D match, TRBD1 (5 bases). CDR3 length: 13 residues. The V end was cut by 5 bases, the J end by 4 bases, with 11 bases between.

This clonotype showed up just once. CDR3 sequence (DNA): TGTGCCAGCAGCGCCGCCCCAATTGGTCCTTCTGGTGAAAAACTGTTTTTT. Residues: CASSAAPIGPSGEKLFF. This rearrangement joins TRBV9 to TRBJ1-4; D ambiguous. From germline, CDR1 is SGDLS and CDR2 YYNGEE. Trimming took 3 bases from V and 7 from J, leaving 22 bases between them. The CDR3 is 17 amino acids.

This clonotype came up many times. This rearrangement joins TRBV7-9 to TRBJ2-5, with a tentative D call TRBD2 (5 bases). CDR3 length equals 15 residues. Germline loops: CDR1 SEHNR, CDR2 FQNEAQ (reference sequence). V lost 1 base and J 7 bases, leaving 16 bases between the germline ends. The CDR3 reads CASSLVFSGYGTQYF. The CDR3, as DNA: TGTGCCAGCAGCTTAGTCTTCTCGGGATACGGGACCCAGTACTTC.

This chain uses TRBV5-5 with TRBJ2-7; 10 positions match TRBD1. V was clipped by 2 bases and J by 4 bases; unmatched bases: 9. The CDR3 extends over 16 amino acids. Germline V CDR1 and CDR2: SGHKS, YYEKEE (reference sequence). CDR3 DNA sequence: TGTGCCAGCAGCTTAACTACGGGACAGGGGTTTTACGAGCAGTACTTC. This codes for CASSLTTGQGFYEQYF.

This chain's CDR3 is CASSLTRTSGSTDEQFF. In DNA, the CDR3 is TGTGCCAGCAGCTTAACGAGAACTAGCGGGAGCACTGATGAGCAGTTCTTC. The chain carries TRBV7-3 and TRBJ2-1; the match to TRBD2 covers 11 bases. Per germline, CDR1 SGHTA and CDR2 FQGTGA. The junction had 9 bases not matched to a gene; V was cut back by 0 bases and J by 8 bases. The CDR3 covers 17 residues.

This clonotype was found a few times. V gene TRBV6-2 or TRBV6-3 combines with J gene TRBJ2-3; D is unclear. CDR1 and CDR2 from the germline V gene are MNHEY and SVGEGT. V was cut by 8 bases and J by 0 bases, with 15 bases left in between. This CDR3 has 15 residues. The CDR3 protein is CASLGRKPSTDTQYF. DNA for the CDR3: TGTGCCAGCTTAGGCAGGAAGCCTAGCACAGATACGCAGTATTTT.

This clonotype was observed a few times. The rearrangement links TRBV20-1 to TRBJ1-1; D not resolved. This CDR3 is built from 15 residues. In germline, CDR1 is DFQATT, CDR2 SNEGSKA (reference sequence). Trimming took 0 bases from V and 2 from J, leaving 13 bases between them. CDR3 DNA: TGCAGTGCTAGAGATTACAGATTTTCAAACACTGAAGCTTTCTTT. This encodes CSARDYRFSNTEAFF.

The rearrangement uses TRBV23-1 and TRBJ1-4; D is possibly TRBD1 (5 bases). TRBV23-1 is reported as an ORF; its role is uncertain. Trimming removed 4 bases at V and 13 bases at J, with 7 bases between. The CDR3 covers 10 residues. The CDR3 DNA sequence: TGCGCCAGCAGTCGTGGGGGACTGTTTTTT. This codes for CASSRGGLFF.

The V gene is TRBV11-2, the J gene TRBJ2-3; D possibly uses TRBD1 or TRBD2 (6 bases each). Germline CDR1 reads SGHAT; CDR2 reads FQNNGV. This CDR3 region has 15 residues. V was pared by 1 base and J by 8 bases, with 16 bases between. CDR3 sequence: CASSLVRGRESTQYF. In DNA form, the CDR3 reads TGTGCCAGCAGCTTAGTTCGGGGGCGGGAATCTACGCAGTATTTT.

This clonotype has more than one count but fewer than ten. V is TRBV11-2 and J is TRBJ2-1; D possibly uses TRBD1 or TRBD2 (5 bases each). Germline loops: CDR1 SGHAT, CDR2 FQNNGV. V dropped 5 bases and J dropped 4 bases, with 15 bases sitting between them. This CDR3 contains 15 residues. Here the CDR3 DNA reads TGTGCCAGCAGCCGGGCCGGGACCCGGTACAATGAGCAGTTCTTC. This sequence encodes CASSRAGTRYNEQFF.

This clonotype was counted only a few times. This chain joins TRBV28 and TRBJ1-5; no firm D call. The CDR3 has 14 amino acids. In germline, CDR1 is MDHEN, CDR2 SYDVKM. Between the trimmed V and J ends, which lost 6 bases and 3 bases, there was a span of 12 bases. The CDR3 DNA follows: TGTGCCAGCAGCCCGCTTCGGCACAATCAGCCCCAGCATTTT. It codes for CASSPLRHNQPQHF.

The table lists this clonotype with a few counts. This chain uses TRBV5-6 with TRBJ2-1; TRBD2 aligns across 10 bases. The germline V gene encodes CDR1 SGHDT and CDR2 YYEEEE. V lost 0 bases, J lost 1 base, and 4 bases stayed unmatched. The CDR3 is made up of 17 amino acids. As DNA, the CDR3 is TGTGCCAGCAGCTTGGTTGGGACTAGCGTGTCCTACAATGAGCAGTTCTTC. Translation: CASSLVGTSVSYNEQFF.

The V call is TRBV19, the J call TRBJ1-2, with a tentative D call TRBD1 (5 bases). Germline lookup yields CDR1 LNHDA and CDR2 SQIVND (reference sequence). Deletions cut 6 bases from V and 3 bases from J, with 11 bases between. CDR3 length: 13 residues. The CDR3 sequence: CASSQGSYYGYTF. CDR3 in DNA: TGTGCCAGTAGCCAGGGCTCGTACTATGGCTACACCTTC.